This T cell receptor beta chain was obtained from a study of a mutant IDH1 vaccine in newly diagnosed glioma. The sample's time point: week 11, during vaccination. A single vaccine dose contained 300 ug of mutant IDH1 20-mer peptide, and topical imiquimod was used with it. New IDH1-mutant, ATRX-lost WHO grade 3 or 4 astrocytomas occurred in donors. Germline V gene data show CDR1 as SNHLY and CDR2 as FYNNEI. The V and J ends lost 4 bases and 0 bases respectively, with 4 bases between them. This CDR3 is built from 13 residues. The data were produced by immunoSEQ multiplex PCR, yet TCRdb's version contains in-frame clones alone and is incomplete. Among about 64,000 clones listed, roughly 84% were seen once. The count of this clone is one. Its antigen is as yet unknown.

The chain uses TRBV2 and TRBJ1-5; no firm D call. The source is a woman aged 45-60 years with glioma. Source: PBMCs, taken from a glioma patient whose treatment included an IDH1 peptide vaccine. CDR3 protein: CASSAYSNQPQHF. CDR3 DNA: TGTGCCAGCAGTGCATATAGCAATCAGCCCCAGCATTTT.